This T cell receptor beta chain is drawn from a study of neurological immune-mediated disorders. This clonotype was recorded many times. TCRdb passed the 5' RACE reads through MiXCR, listing each CDR3 protein once. The table includes 25,000 or so distinct CDR3 sequences, around 12% detected once. CDR1 is MDHEN and CDR2 is SYDVKM in the germline V gene. Deletions cut 6 bases from V and 1 base from J, with 21 bases between. This CDR3 has 17 amino acids. The sequencing sample was made of PBMCs. This chain connects TRBV28 to TRBJ2-5; D perhaps matches TRBD1 (6 bases). The TCR originated in a man aged 55-75 years in good health. The CDR3 region is CASRTSWGQGIQETQYF. The CDR3 DNA reads TGTGCCAGCAGGACCTCGTGGGGGCAGGGGATCCAAGAGACCCAGTACTTC.